This is a list of T cell receptor beta chains from one sample in a study of T-cell reconstitution after alpha-beta-depleted transplantation in children. TCRdb re-analysed the PCR reads in MiXCR, keeping a single row per CDR3 protein. The sample has around 380,000 distinct CDR3 sequences, 11% seen once. Sample: PBMCs from the stem cell graft donor, taken from the stem cell graft. The receptor source for this set is a human donor who donated a stem cell graft to a child with acute myeloid leukemia. Both conserved end residues are part of each CDR3. A D gene is named only where the DNA matches it firmly. A row's size may be missing; if present it is once, few, many or a size class.

clone size,J gene,D gene,V gene,CDR3 DNA,CDR3 protein
few,TRBJ1-6,NA,TRBV20-1,TGCAGTGCGGGGGGCTCCTATAATTCACCCCTCCACTTT,CSAGGSYNSPLHF
NA,TRBJ2-3,TRBD2,TRBV7-6,TGTGCCAGCAGCTTAAAATCGCCGGGGGGAGGGACCACAGATACGCAGTATTTT,CASSLKSPGGGTTDTQYF
NA,TRBJ2-2,NA,TRBV3-1,TGTGCCAGCAGGAGAAGTACCGGGGAGCTGTTTTTT,CASRRSTGELFF
few,TRBJ2-2,NA,TRBV5-1,TGCGCCAGCAGCGGCGGCGGAAATCCGAACACCGGGGAGCTGTTTTTT,CASSGGGNPNTGELFF
NA,TRBJ1-1,NA,TRBV12-3/TRBV12-4,TGTGCCAGCAGTGGGAGTTTGGCTGAAGCTTTCTTT,CASSGSLAEAFF
NA,TRBJ1-5,NA,TRBV7-2,TGTGCCAGCAGCTTTGAGGGGACACCCCATAGCAATCAGCCCCAGCATTTT,CASSFEGTPHSNQPQHF
NA,TRBJ2-5,NA,TRBV7-2,TGTGCCAGCAGCTTAGGGGACCGTCCTCAAGAGACCCAGTACTTC,CASSLGDRPQETQYF
many,TRBJ2-5,NA,TRBV2,TGTGCCAGCGCCCCGAGGAGACAAGAGACCCAGTACTTC,CASAPRRQETQYF
NA,TRBJ2-1,NA,TRBV5-1,TGCGCCAGCAGCACGGAACCCTACAATGAGCAGTTCTTC,CASSTEPYNEQFF
few,TRBJ1-2,NA,TRBV11-2,TGTGCCAGCAGACCCCGAAGCCCCCGCACGCTTTCTAACTATGGCTACACCTTC,CASRPRSPRTLSNYGYTF
few,TRBJ2-3,TRBD2,TRBV5-1,TGCGCCAGCAGGGGGGGACTAGCGGCAGATACGCAGTATTTT,CASRGGLAADTQYF
NA,TRBJ2-3,NA,TRBV7-6,TGTGCCAGCAGCCAAGGGGAACCGCCAGGGTATTTT,CASSQGEPPGYF
NA,TRBJ2-1,NA,TRBV14,TGTGCCAGCAAAGGGGTGGCTATTTCCTACAATGAGCAGTTCTTC,CASKGVAISYNEQFF
NA,TRBJ2-1,NA,TRBV20-1,TGCAGTGCTAAGCAGCGGATAAGCTCCTACAATGAGCAGTTCTTC,CSAKQRISSYNEQFF
NA,TRBJ2-1,TRBD2,TRBV5-1,TGCGCCAGCAGCCGTACCGGGACTAGCTCCTACAATGAGCAGTTCTTC,CASSRTGTSSYNEQFF
NA,TRBJ2-7,TRBD2,TRBV6-1,TGTGCCAGCAGTCTCGGAGCTAGCGGGAGTGAGCAGTACTTC,CASSLGASGSEQYF
NA,TRBJ2-3,TRBD2,TRBV7-2,TGTGCCAGCAGCTTACGACTAGCGGGGGCGGGGGATACGCAGTATTTT,CASSLRLAGAGDTQYF
few,TRBJ2-7,NA,TRBV7-2,TGTGCCAGCAGCAACATGGGCGAGCAGTACTTC,CASSNMGEQYF
NA,TRBJ2-7,TRBD2,TRBV9,TGTGCCAGCAGCGTAGGGCCTAGCGGGAAGTCCTACGAGCAGTACTTC,CASSVGPSGKSYEQYF
NA,TRBJ2-5,NA,TRBV7-2,TGTGCCAGCAGCCCAGTCCCGGGACCCAAAGAGACCCAGTACTTC,CASSPVPGPKETQYF
NA,TRBJ2-3,TRBD2,TRBV7-2,TGTGCCAGCAGCTTCTCAGCGGGAAGTGGAACAGATACGCAGTATTTT,CASSFSAGSGTDTQYF
few,TRBJ1-1,NA,TRBV29-1,TGCAGCCTCCGACTTAGTAGAAACACTGAAGCTTTCTTT,CSLRLSRNTEAFF
few,TRBJ2-5,NA,TRBV29-1,TGCAGCGTTGAGGACGGAAGGCGGGAGACCCAGTACTTC,CSVEDGRRETQYF
NA,TRBJ2-1,TRBD2,TRBV9,TGTGCCAGCAGCTCATTGGGTTTTTTGGCGGGAGCCAATGAGCAGTTCTTC,CASSSLGFLAGANEQFF
NA,TRBJ2-3,NA,TRBV6-1,TGTGCCACTGACCCGTTGGCGCAGTATTTT,CATDPLAQYF
NA,TRBJ2-1,TRBD2,TRBV2,TGTGCCAGCAGGGCTAGCGGGGGGTTGTATGAGCAGTTCTTC,CASRASGGLYEQFF
NA,TRBJ2-7,NA,TRBV7-9,TGTGCCAGCAGCTTAGCGGTGACAGGCGAGGGCTACGAGCAGTACTTC,CASSLAVTGEGYEQYF
NA,TRBJ1-2,NA,TRBV20-1,TGCAGTGCCTTAGGCCTACTCGGCTATGGCTACACCTTC,CSALGLLGYGYTF
few,TRBJ1-1,NA,TRBV2,TGTGCCAGCAGTGAAGGAAGATCGACTGAAGCTTTCTTT,CASSEGRSTEAFF
many,TRBJ2-7,NA,TRBV25-1,TGTGCCAGCAGTGAATCTTTCGAGAGCTCCTACGAGCAGTACTTC,CASSESFESSYEQYF
NA,TRBJ1-4,NA,TRBV5-8,TGTGCCAGCAGCTTGGGACAGAGGACAACTAATGAAAAACTGTTTTTT,CASSLGQRTTNEKLFF
NA,TRBJ2-5,TRBD2,TRBV20-1,TGCAGTGCTAGATCTTTAGCGGGAGCCCAAGAGACCCAGTACTTC,CSARSLAGAQETQYF
NA,TRBJ1-4,NA,TRBV10-2,TGCGCCAGCAGTGAGCCAGGGCAGGGACTGTTTTTT,CASSEPGQGLFF
many,TRBJ1-2,NA,TRBV6-5,TGTGCCAGCAGCCCCTGGGGGTCTGGCTACACCTTC,CASSPWGSGYTF
NA,TRBJ2-1,TRBD1,TRBV25-1,TGTGCCACCACTGGACAGGGGGTCCACAATGAGCAGTTCTTC,CATTGQGVHNEQFF
NA,TRBJ2-7,TRBD1,TRBV6-5,TGTGCCAGCAGTTACTCGGGACAGGGAATAGACGAGCAGTACTTC,CASSYSGQGIDEQYF
NA,TRBJ2-4,NA,TRBV12-3/TRBV12-4,TGTGCCAGCAGTTTTTCCGAAAACATTCAGTACTTC,CASSFSENIQYF
NA,TRBJ2-5,NA,TRBV10-3,TGTGCCATCAGTGAGCGGGAGACCCAGTACTTC,CAISERETQYF
few,TRBJ1-6,TRBD1,TRBV6-1,TGTGCCAGCAGTGAAAAGTGGACAGGTGGTAATTCACCCCTCCACTTT,CASSEKWTGGNSPLHF
many,TRBJ2-3,NA,TRBV7-6,TGTGCCAGCAGCCCGTACCACCGCACAGATACGCAGTATTTT,CASSPYHRTDTQYF
many,TRBJ2-3,NA,TRBV5-1,TGCGCCAGCAGTGAGGGGAATACGCAGTATTTT,CASSEGNTQYF
NA,TRBJ2-4,NA,TRBV15,TGTGCCACCAGCCCCTGGTTGGTAGCCAAAAACATTCAGTACTTC,CATSPWLVAKNIQYF